The entry below gives a single T cell receptor beta chain sequence along with its context. The data stem from a study of T cell changes during pregnancy in multiple sclerosis. The table came from immunoSEQ multiplex PCR; TCRdb's copy has only in-frame clones and leaves some out. Of roughly 110,000 clones in the sample, 92% were seen once. The CDR3 extends over 13 amino acids. J was trimmed by 7 bases and V by 7 bases; bases with no gene match: 6. CDR1 and CDR2 (germline): SGHTA, FQGTGA. This chain joins TRBV7-3 and TRBJ2-1; TRBD2 agrees at 8 bases. The sequenced sample was peripheral blood, obtained in the third trimester of pregnancy. The sequence came from a female donor with multiple sclerosis, enrolled in a pregnancy study. For the CDR3, the DNA is TGTGCCAGCACCCCATCGGGAGGGAATGAGCAGTTCTTC. It encodes CASTPSGGNEQFF.